This T cell receptor beta chain comes out of a study of T cell responses to AZD1222 COVID-19 vaccine. CDR1 is SEHNR, CDR2 FQNEAQ, per germline (reference sequence). The CDR3 extends over 12 amino acids. With 5 bases removed from V and 6 bases from J, the gap between germline ends came to 9 bases. General study points: Reportedly, nearly half of unique spike TCRs recognized epitopes outside B.1.351/B.1.1.7 mutations.

TCRdb's table, derived via immunoSEQ multiplex PCR, lists solely in-frame clones and lacks some. Of 140,000 to 150,000 clones listed, 80% to 95% are singletons. This clone was detected only once. As yet, its antigen is unknown. Sequencing was performed on peripheral blood, taken 28 days after the second AZD1222 dose. The origin of this receptor is an adult who received the AZD1222 COVID-19 vaccine. The V gene is TRBV7-9, the J gene TRBJ2-3; D gene ambiguous. CDR3 coding DNA: TGTGCCAGCAGCCCAGGCTGGGATACGCAGTATTTT. It encodes CASSPGWDTQYF.